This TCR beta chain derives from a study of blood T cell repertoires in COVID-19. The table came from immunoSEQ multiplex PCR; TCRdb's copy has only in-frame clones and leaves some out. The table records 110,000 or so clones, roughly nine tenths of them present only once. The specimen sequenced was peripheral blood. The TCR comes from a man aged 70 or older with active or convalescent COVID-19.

The CDR3 is CASSEVAGGPGGTDTQYF. The CDR3 DNA reads as TGTGCCAGCAGTGAAGTAGCGGGAGGGCCAGGGGGCACAGATACGCAGTATTTT. The rearrangement links TRBV6-1 to TRBJ2-3; 11 bases agree with TRBD2. The germline gives CDR1 MNHNS, CDR2 SASEGT. V shed 1 base and J 1 base; nucleotides not matched to a gene: 7. CDR3 size: 18 residues.